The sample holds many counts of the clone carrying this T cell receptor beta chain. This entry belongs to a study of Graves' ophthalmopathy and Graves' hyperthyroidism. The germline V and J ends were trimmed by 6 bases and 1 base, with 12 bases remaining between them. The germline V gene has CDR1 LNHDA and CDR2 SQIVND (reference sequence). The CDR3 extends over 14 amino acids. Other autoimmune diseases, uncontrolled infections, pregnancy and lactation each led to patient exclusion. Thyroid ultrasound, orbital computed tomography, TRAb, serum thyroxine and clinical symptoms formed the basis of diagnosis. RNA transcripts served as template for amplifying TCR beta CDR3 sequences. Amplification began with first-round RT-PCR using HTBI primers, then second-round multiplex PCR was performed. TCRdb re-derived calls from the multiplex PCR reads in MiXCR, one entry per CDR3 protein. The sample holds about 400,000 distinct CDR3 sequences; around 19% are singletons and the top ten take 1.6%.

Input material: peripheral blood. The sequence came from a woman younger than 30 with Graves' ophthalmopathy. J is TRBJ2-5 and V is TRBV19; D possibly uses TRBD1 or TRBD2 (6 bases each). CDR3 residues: CASSGRGGQETQYF. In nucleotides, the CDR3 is TGTGCCAGTAGCGGCAGGGGAGGCCAAGAGACCCAGTACTTC.